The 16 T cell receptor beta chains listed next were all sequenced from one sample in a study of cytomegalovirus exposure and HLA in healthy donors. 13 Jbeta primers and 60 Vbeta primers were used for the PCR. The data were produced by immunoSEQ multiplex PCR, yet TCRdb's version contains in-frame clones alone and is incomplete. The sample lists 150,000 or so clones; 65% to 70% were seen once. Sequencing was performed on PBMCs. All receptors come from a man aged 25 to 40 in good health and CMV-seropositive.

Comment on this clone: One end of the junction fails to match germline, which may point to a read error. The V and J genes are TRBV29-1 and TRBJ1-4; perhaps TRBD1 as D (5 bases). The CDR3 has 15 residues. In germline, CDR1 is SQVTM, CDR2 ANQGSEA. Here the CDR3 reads CSVEGGSATGEKLFF. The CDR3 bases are TGCAGCGTTGAAGGGGGCTCCGCAACTGGAGAAAAGCTGTTTTTT.

The CDR3 here is CASSWTDGGNTIYF. DNA of the CDR3: TGTGCCAGCAGCTGGACAGACGGGGGAAACACCATATATTTT. J is TRBJ1-3 and V is TRBV11-2, with D possibly matching TRBD1 (6 bases). CDR3 length: 14 amino acids. CDR1 is SGHAT, CDR2 FQNNGV, per germline. Trimming stripped 4 bases from V and 4 bases from J, with 11 bases between.

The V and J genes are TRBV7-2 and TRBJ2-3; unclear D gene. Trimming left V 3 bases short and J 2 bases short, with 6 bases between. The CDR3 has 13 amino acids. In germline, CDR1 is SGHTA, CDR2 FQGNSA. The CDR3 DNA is TGTGCCAGCAGCTTTACAACCACAGATACGCAGTATTTT. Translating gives CASSFTTTDTQYF.

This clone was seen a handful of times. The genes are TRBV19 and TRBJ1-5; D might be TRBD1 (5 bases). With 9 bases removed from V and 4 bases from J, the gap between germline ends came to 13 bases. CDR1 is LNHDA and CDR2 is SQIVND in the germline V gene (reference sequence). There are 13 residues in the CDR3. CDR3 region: CASTGAGNQPQHF. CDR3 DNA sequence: TGTGCCAGCACTGGGGCGGGGAATCAGCCCCAGCATTTT.

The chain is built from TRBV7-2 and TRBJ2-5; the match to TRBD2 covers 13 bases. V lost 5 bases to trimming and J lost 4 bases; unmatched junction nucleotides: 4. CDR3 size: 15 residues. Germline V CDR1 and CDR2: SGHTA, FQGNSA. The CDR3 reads CASSPWTSGRETQYF. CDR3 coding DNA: TGTGCCAGCAGCCCCTGGACTAGCGGGAGAGAGACCCAGTACTTC.

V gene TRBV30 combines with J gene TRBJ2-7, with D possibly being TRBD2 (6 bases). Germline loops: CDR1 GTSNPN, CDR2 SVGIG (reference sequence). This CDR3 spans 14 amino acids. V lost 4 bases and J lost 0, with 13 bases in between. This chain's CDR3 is CAWTRDLHSYEQYF. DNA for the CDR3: TGTGCCTGGACAAGGGACTTGCACTCCTACGAGCAGTACTTC.

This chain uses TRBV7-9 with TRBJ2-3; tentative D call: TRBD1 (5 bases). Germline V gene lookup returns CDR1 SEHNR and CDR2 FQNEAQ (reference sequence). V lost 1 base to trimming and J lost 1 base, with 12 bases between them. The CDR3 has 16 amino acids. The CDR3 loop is CASSLVVGVGTDTQYF. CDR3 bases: TGTGCCAGCAGCTTAGTTGTAGGGGTGGGCACAGATACGCAGTATTTT.

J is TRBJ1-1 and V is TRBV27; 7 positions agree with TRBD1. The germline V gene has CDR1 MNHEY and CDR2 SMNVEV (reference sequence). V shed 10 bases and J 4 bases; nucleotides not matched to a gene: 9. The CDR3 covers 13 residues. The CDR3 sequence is CATHEGAGTEAFF. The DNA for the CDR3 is TGTGCCACCCACGAGGGGGCTGGCACTGAAGCTTTCTTT.

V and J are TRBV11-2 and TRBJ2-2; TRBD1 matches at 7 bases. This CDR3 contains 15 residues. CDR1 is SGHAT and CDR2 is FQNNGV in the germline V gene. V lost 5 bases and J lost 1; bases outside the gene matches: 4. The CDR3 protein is CASSPGTENTGELFF. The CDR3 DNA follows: TGTGCCAGCAGCCCCGGGACAGAGAACACCGGGGAGCTGTTTTTT.

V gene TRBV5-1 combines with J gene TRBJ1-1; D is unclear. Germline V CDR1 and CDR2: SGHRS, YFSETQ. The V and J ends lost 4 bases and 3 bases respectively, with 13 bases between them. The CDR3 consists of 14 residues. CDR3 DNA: TGCGCCAGCAGCCGGGTCCTGCTCGACACTGAAGCTTTCTTT. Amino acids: CASSRVLLDTEAFF.

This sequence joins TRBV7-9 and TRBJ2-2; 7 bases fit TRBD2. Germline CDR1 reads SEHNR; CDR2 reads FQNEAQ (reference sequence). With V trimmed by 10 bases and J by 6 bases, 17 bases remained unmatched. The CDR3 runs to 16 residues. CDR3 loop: CANLVESGNRAGELFF. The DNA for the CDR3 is TGTGCCAATCTAGTGGAAAGCGGGAATAGAGCCGGGGAGCTGTTTTTT.

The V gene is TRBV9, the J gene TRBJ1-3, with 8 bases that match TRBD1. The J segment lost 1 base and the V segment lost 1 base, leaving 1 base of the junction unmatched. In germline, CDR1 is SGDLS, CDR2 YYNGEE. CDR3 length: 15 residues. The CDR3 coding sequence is TGTGCCAGCAGCGTACGGACAGGGTCTGGAAACACCATATATTTT. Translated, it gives CASSVRTGSGNTIYF. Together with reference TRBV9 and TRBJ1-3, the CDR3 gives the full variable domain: DSGVTQTPKHLITATGQRVTLRCSPRSGDLSVYWYQQSLDQGLQFLIQYYNGEERAKGNILERFSAQQFPDLHSELNLSSLELGDSALYFCASSVRTGSGNTIYFGEGSWLTVV.

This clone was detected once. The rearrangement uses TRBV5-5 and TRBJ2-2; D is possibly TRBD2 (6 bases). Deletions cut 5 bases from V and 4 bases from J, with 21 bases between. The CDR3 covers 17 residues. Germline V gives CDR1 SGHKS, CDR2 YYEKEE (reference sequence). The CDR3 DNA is TGTGCCAGCAGTCCAACAACCGGGACTTTCAGCACCGGGGAGCTGTTTTTT. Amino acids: CASSPTTGTFSTGELFF.

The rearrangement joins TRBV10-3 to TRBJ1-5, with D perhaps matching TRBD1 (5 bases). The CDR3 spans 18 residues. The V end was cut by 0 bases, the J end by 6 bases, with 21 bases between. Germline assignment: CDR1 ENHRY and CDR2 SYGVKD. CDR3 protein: CAISESILAGRSGQPQHF. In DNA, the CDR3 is TGTGCCATCAGTGAGTCTATCTTGGCGGGACGGTCAGGTCAGCCCCAGCATTTT.

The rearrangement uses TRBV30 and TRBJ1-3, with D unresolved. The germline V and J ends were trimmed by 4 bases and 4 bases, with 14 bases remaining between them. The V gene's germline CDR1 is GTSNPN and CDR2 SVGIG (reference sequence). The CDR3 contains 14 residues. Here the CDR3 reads CAWKLLGEGNTIYF. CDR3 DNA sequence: TGTGCCTGGAAGTTGTTAGGAGAGGGAAACACCATATATTTT. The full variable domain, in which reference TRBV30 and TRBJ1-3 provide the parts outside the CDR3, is SQTIHQWPATLVQPVGSPLSLECTVEGTSNPNLYWYRQAAGRGLQLLFYSVGIGQISSEVPQNLSASRPQDRQFILSSKKLLLSDSGFYLCAWKLLGEGNTIYFGEGSWLTVV.

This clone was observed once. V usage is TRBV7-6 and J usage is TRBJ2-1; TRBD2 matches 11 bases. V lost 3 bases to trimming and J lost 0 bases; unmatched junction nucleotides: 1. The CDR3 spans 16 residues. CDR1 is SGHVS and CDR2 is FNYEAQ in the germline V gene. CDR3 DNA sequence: TGTGCCAGCAGCTTGGGACTAGCGGACTCCTACAATGAGCAGTTCTTC. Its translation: CASSLGLADSYNEQFF.